The clone carrying this TCR beta chain was detected a few times. Its target is not known. In germline, CDR1 is DFQATT, CDR2 SNEGSKA (reference sequence). The CDR3 has 14 residues. Trimming stripped 3 bases from V and 7 bases from J, with 18 bases between. This sample is drawn from a study of T cells after yellow fever vaccination. Study findings and constraints: Weaker, the secondary response had a peak occurring faster, on day 5 versus 15. Clones from primary vaccination mostly reappeared after the booster (96% CD4, roughly 87% CD8). In FACS-sorted repertoires, abundant clonotypes from the bulk population could appear as contaminants.

The 5'RACE template-switching step produced TCR cDNA and added a universal primer site and UMIs. MiXCR, run by TCRdb on the 5' RACE reads, gives a single entry per CDR3 protein. Of over 250,000 distinct CDR3 sequences detected, 4.1% appear once; the ten largest clones hold 20% to 25%. The clonotype was recovered from a man between 18 and 35 years old who received the YFV17D yellow fever vaccine. The material sequenced was PBMCs, taken 5 days after the yellow fever booster vaccination. J is TRBJ1-2 and V is TRBV20-1, with a tentative D call TRBD1 (6 bases). The CDR3 reads CSASQGRAGAGYTF. In DNA, the CDR3 is TGCAGTGCTAGTCAGGGGAGGGCGGGGGCTGGCTACACCTTC.